The 25 T cell receptor beta chains presented below share a single source sample, sequenced in a study of blood T cell repertoires in COVID-19. The data were produced by immunoSEQ multiplex PCR, yet TCRdb's version contains in-frame clones alone and is incomplete. The data hold 65,000 to 80,000 clones, with roughly four fifths observed a single time. The sequenced material came from peripheral blood. The receptors stem from a human donor in a cohort sampled during active COVID-19.

V usage is TRBV11-2 and J usage is TRBJ1-4; the D is unclear. The CDR3 consists of 15 residues. Trimming stripped 5 bases from V and 9 bases from J, with 19 bases between. Germline V gives CDR1 SGHAT, CDR2 FQNNGV. Here the CDR3 DNA reads TGTGCCAGCAGCCCGCAAGCGGGAGTAGTCCAAAAACTGTTTTTT. Protein product: CASSPQAGVVQKLFF.

This clone appeared a few times. V gene TRBV27 combines with J gene TRBJ2-3, with TRBD2 matching 9 bases. Germline V lookup: CDR1 MNHEY, CDR2 SMNVEV (reference sequence). V lost 6 bases, J lost 3 bases, and 4 bases stayed unmatched. CDR3 size: 14 residues. CDR3: CASRTAGGTDTQYF. The CDR3 DNA reads TGTGCCAGCAGAACAGCGGGGGGAACAGATACGCAGTATTTT.

The CDR3 coding sequence is TGTGCCAGCAGCTCCTATAACAGGGAGAACAATGAGCAGTTCTTC. It yields the protein CASSSYNRENNEQFF. The chain joins TRBV7-9 to TRBJ2-1; TRBD1 is a possible D gene (6 bases). Per the germline V gene, CDR1 is SEHNR and CDR2 is FQNEAQ (reference sequence). CDR3 length: 15 residues. Trimming removed 4 bases from V and 5 bases from J, with 15 bases in between.

This chain uses TRBV3-1 (or the pseudogene TRBV3-2) with TRBJ1-1, with D perhaps matching TRBD1 (6 bases). The CDR3 has 18 amino acids. Per the germline V gene, CDR1 is LGHDT and CDR2 is YNNKEL (reference sequence). The ends were cut back, 4 bases at V and 4 bases at J, with 25 bases in the middle. The CDR3 DNA sequence: TGTGCCAGCAGCCTCCTAACGTACGGGGGGGGCGCTGGCACTGAAGCTTTCTTT. This sequence encodes CASSLLTYGGGAGTEAFF.

J is TRBJ1-1 and V is TRBV7-6, with TRBD1 matching over 12 bases. Germline V gives CDR1 SGHVS, CDR2 FNYEAQ. Trimming removed 4 bases from V and 0 bases from J; junction bases left unmatched: 9. CDR3 length: 18 residues. The CDR3 DNA reads as TGTGCCAGCAGCTGGGGACAGGGGGCATTAAGTCTGAACACTGAAGCTTTCTTT. Translation: CASSWGQGALSLNTEAFF.

V is TRBV3-1 (or the pseudogene TRBV3-2) and J is TRBJ2-3; 8 bases match TRBD2. The J segment lost 0 bases and the V segment lost 4 bases, leaving 6 bases of the junction unmatched. The CDR3 totals 16 residues. Germline assignment: CDR1 LGHDT and CDR2 YNNKEL (reference sequence). The chain's CDR3 is CASSLYSGASTDTQYF. The CDR3 DNA reads TGTGCCAGCAGCCTCTATAGCGGGGCTAGCACAGATACGCAGTATTTT.

The rearrangement joins TRBV5-1 to TRBJ2-3, with 9 bases matching TRBD2. Germline trimming cut 6 bases from V and 6 bases from J; bases unmatched to any gene: 11. The CDR3 loop spans 15 amino acids. Germline CDR1 reads SGHRS; CDR2 reads YFSETQ. The CDR3 coding sequence is TGCGCCAGCAAGGTGGGCGGGGGGGCCGTGGATACGCAGTATTTT. Residues: CASKVGGGAVDTQYF.

The chain carries TRBV7-2 and TRBJ2-7, with D unresolved. The CDR3 loop spans 11 amino acids. The germline V and J ends were trimmed by 4 bases and 2 bases, with 3 bases remaining between them. CDR1 and CDR2 from the germline V gene are SGHTA and FQGNSA. The chain's CDR3 is CASSYTYEQYF. CDR3 nucleotide sequence: TGTGCCAGCAGCTATACCTACGAGCAGTACTTC.

This clone was counted a few times. Other DNA sequences in this sample translate to the same CDR3. V gene TRBV4-2 combines with J gene TRBJ2-7; 7 bases are shared with TRBD2. The CDR3 spans 14 residues. Germline CDR1 LGHNA, CDR2 YNFKEQ. The trim removed 1 base at V and 4 bases at J, leaving 4 bases unmatched. CDR3 sequence (DNA): TGTGCCAGCAGCCAAGCGACTAGCAGTTACGAGCAGTACTTC. Amino acids: CASSQATSSYEQYF.

The genes are TRBV14 and TRBJ1-2, with a tentative D call TRBD1 (5 bases). The CDR3 runs to 13 residues. Trimming shortened V by 0 bases and J by 7 bases, and 9 bases separated the two germline ends. In germline, CDR1 is SGHDN, CDR2 FVKESK. The chain's CDR3 is CASSQERTTGYTF. The DNA for the CDR3 is TGTGCCAGCAGCCAAGAAAGGACAACTGGCTACACCTTC.

This clone turned up a few times. CDR3 sequence reads: CASSQVGAGEKLFF. As DNA, the CDR3 is TGCGCCAGCAGCCAAGTGGGGGCAGGAGAAAAACTGTTTTTT. This chain joins TRBV4-1 and TRBJ1-4, with D tentatively TRBD1 (6 bases). V was cut by 1 base and J by 8 bases, with 11 bases left in between. Germline CDR1 and CDR2: MGHRA and YSYEKL. This CDR3 region has 14 residues.

The chain uses TRBV5-1 and TRBJ2-1; the D gene is possibly TRBD2 (5 bases). This CDR3 has 15 residues. The germline gives CDR1 SGHRS, CDR2 YFSETQ. The germline V and J ends were trimmed by 3 bases and 10 bases, with 20 bases remaining between them. The CDR3 loop is CASSSKGGPGMEQFF. The CDR3 DNA reads as TGCGCCAGCAGCTCTAAAGGTGGGCCGGGGATGGAGCAGTTCTTC.

This chain connects TRBV6-5 to TRBJ1-2, with D unresolved. V was pared by 5 bases and J by 3 bases, with 10 bases between. This CDR3 comprises 13 residues. Germline V gene sequence: CDR1 MNHEY, CDR2 SVGAGI. The CDR3 DNA is TGTGCCAGCAGTCCGACCCGGGACTATGGCTACACCTTC. Translation: CASSPTRDYGYTF.

J is TRBJ2-5 and V is TRBV6-5; maybe TRBD2 (6 bases). The CDR3 is made up of 15 amino acids. V gave up 7 bases and J gave up 5 bases, with 20 bases separating them. CDR1 and CDR2 (germline): MNHEY, SVGAGI. As DNA, the CDR3 is TGTGCCAGCAACCCAAACCAGGGAGGAGGGGAGACCCAGTACTTC. It translates to CASNPNQGGGETQYF.

This clone was found once. The chain combines TRBV2 with TRBJ1-1; TRBD1 aligns across 11 bases. Germline assignment: CDR1 SNHLY and CDR2 FYNNEI. The CDR3 is made up of 16 amino acids. The V segment lost 7 bases and the J segment 1 base; nucleotides outside the gene matches: 8. This CDR3 is CASIGQGAFRNTEAFF. For the CDR3, the DNA is TGTGCCAGCATTGGACAGGGGGCGTTCAGGAACACTGAAGCTTTCTTT.

This clone showed up just once. J is TRBJ2-1 and V is TRBV28; 8 bases match TRBD1. The CDR3 loop spans 16 amino acids. With V trimmed by 1 base and J by 0 bases, 2 bases remained unmatched. Germline CDR1 reads MDHEN; CDR2 reads SYDVKM. This CDR3 reads CASSLFGQGSYNEQFF. As DNA, the CDR3 is TGTGCCAGCAGTTTATTCGGACAGGGCTCCTACAATGAGCAGTTCTTC.

The V gene is TRBV6-5, the J gene TRBJ1-2; 7 bases are shared with TRBD1. The germline V gene has CDR1 MNHEY and CDR2 SVGAGI. V was pared by 9 bases and J by 5 bases, with 9 bases of the junction left unmatched. CDR3 length: 13 residues. This CDR3 is CASTAGTAYGYTF. In DNA form, the CDR3 reads TGTGCCAGTACTGCCGGGACAGCTTATGGCTACACCTTC.

The J gene is TRBJ1-4, the V gene TRBV15; the D gene is possibly TRBD1 (6 bases). V was clipped by 3 bases and J by 13 bases, with 12 bases between them. Germline values: CDR1 LNHNV, CDR2 YYDKDF (reference sequence). The CDR3 runs 12 residues. CDR3 amino acids: CATSRTGTRLFF. The CDR3 DNA follows: TGTGCCACCAGCAGGACAGGAACCCGACTGTTTTTT.

This clone was counted a single time. This chain joins TRBV5-4 and TRBJ2-1; 12 bases agree with TRBD2. The junction had 5 bases not matched to a gene; V was cut back by 4 bases and J by 3 bases. The germline CDR1 and CDR2 sequences are SGHNT and YYREEE (reference sequence). This CDR3 has 16 residues. CDR3 in amino acids: CASSKGLAGSYNEQFF. Here the CDR3 DNA reads TGTGCCAGCAGCAAAGGACTAGCGGGGAGCTACAATGAGCAGTTCTTC.

V usage is TRBV28 and J usage is TRBJ1-1; TRBD1 aligns across 8 bases. Germline V gene data show CDR1 as MDHEN and CDR2 as SYDVKM. Trimming cost V 0 bases and J 6 bases; bases outside gene matches: 6. This CDR3 has 15 amino acids. CDR3 protein: CASSLWFRGLSEAFF. CDR3 coding DNA: TGTGCCAGCAGTTTATGGTTCAGGGGGCTTTCTGAAGCTTTCTTT.

This chain links TRBV6-5 with TRBJ2-1; 11 positions agree with TRBD2. After removal of 2 bases from V and 4 bases from J, the junction contained 4 bases not matched to a gene. There are 16 residues in the CDR3. Germline V gene data show CDR1 as MNHEY and CDR2 as SVGAGI. CDR3 protein: CASSYIRTSGYNEQFF. In DNA, the CDR3 is TGTGCCAGCAGTTACATTAGGACTAGCGGGTACAATGAGCAGTTCTTC.

V and J are TRBV18 and TRBJ1-1; 7 bases line up with TRBD1. CDR3 length equals 14 residues. The J segment lost 5 bases and the V segment lost 4 bases, leaving 7 bases of the junction unmatched. Germline V gene lookup returns CDR1 KGHSH and CDR2 LQKENI. CDR3 sequence: CASSLRRGLTEAFF. CDR3 nucleotides: TGTGCCAGCTCACTACGGAGGGGGCTTACTGAAGCTTTCTTT. Supplemented by reference TRBV18 and TRBJ1-1, the full variable domain reads NAGVMQNPRHLVRRRGQEARLRCSPMKGHSHVYWYRQLPEEGLKFMVYLQKENIIDESGMPKERFSAEFPKEGPSILRIQQVVRGDSAAYFCASSLRRGLTEAFFGQGTRLTVV.

The chain carries TRBV7-3 and TRBJ1-1, with D perhaps TRBD1 (5 bases). The CDR3 contains 13 residues. Trimming pared 4 bases from V and 1 base from J, leaving 7 bases between. Germline lookup yields CDR1 SGHTA and CDR2 FQGTGA. The CDR3 bases are TGTGCCAGCAGCTCTGACAGGAACACTGAAGCTTTCTTT. Protein product: CASSSDRNTEAFF.

The rearrangement links TRBV6-1 to TRBJ1-2, with TRBD1 identical over 11 bases. Trimming removed 2 bases from V and 8 bases from J; junction bases left unmatched: 7. The CDR3 has 15 amino acids. Germline CDR1 reads MNHNS; CDR2 reads SASEGT. The CDR3 sequence: CASSERTGGWRGYTF. CDR3 DNA: TGTGCCAGCAGTGAAAGGACAGGGGGCTGGAGAGGCTACACCTTC.

The gene calls are TRBV4-1 and TRBJ2-5; 8 nucleotides line up with TRBD2. This CDR3 is built from 14 residues. J was trimmed by 1 base and V by 9 bases; bases with no gene match: 7. CDR1 MGHRA and CDR2 YSYEKL come from the germline V gene. The CDR3 here is CASRSGTSQETQYF. The CDR3 nucleotides are TGCGCCAGTCGATCCGGGACTAGCCAAGAGACCCAGTACTTC.